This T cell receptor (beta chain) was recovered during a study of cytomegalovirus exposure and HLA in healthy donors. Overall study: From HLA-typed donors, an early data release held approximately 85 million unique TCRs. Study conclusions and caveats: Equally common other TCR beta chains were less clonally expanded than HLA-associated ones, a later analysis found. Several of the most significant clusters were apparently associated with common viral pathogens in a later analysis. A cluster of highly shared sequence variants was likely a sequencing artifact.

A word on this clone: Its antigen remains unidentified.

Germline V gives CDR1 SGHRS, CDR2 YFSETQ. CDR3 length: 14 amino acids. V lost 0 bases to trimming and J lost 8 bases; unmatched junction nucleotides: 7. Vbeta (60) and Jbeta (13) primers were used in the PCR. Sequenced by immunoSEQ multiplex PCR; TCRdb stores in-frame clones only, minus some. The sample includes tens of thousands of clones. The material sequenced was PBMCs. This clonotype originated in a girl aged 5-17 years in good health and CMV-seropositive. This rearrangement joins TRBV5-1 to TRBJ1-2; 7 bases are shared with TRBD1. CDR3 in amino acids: CASSLGDRVQGYTF. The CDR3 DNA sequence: TGCGCCAGCAGCTTGGGCGACAGGGTACAGGGCTACACCTTC.